This T cell receptor beta chain was sequenced in a study of neoadjuvant nivolumab and ipilimumab in lung cancer. Study conclusions and caveats: TCR sequencing covered a small number of samples. Resected tumors had greater TCR richness and clonality than uninvolved lung. Resected-tumor TCR richness correlated positively with pretherapy blood richness.

To note about this clone: What it recognizes is unknown.

Measured with immunoSEQ multiplex PCR; TCRdb has only the in-frame clones, and not every one. The sample carries around 20,000 clones, around 80% recorded once. This CDR3 comprises 17 residues. V dropped 2 bases and J dropped 4; count of bases not matched to a gene: 9. Germline V gives CDR1 SEHNR, CDR2 FQNEAQ (reference sequence). The sequence was collected from an adult with non-small cell lung cancer. The chain links TRBV7-9 to TRBJ2-5; 11 bases map to TRBD2. Material: tumor tissue, obtained after neoadjuvant nivolumab, alone or with ipilimumab, at or shortly before surgery. CDR3 protein: CASSLRPTTSGGETQYF. The CDR3 nucleotides are TGTGCCAGCAGCTTAAGACCCACTACTAGCGGGGGAGAGACCCAGTACTTC.